This TCR beta chain derives from a study of blood T cell repertoires in COVID-19. The wider study: Samples came from the United States, Italy and Spain, spanning acute and convalescent COVID-19. Nucleic acid was either cDNA or gDNA, and it came from T cells, B-cell-depleted T cells, or PBMCs.

Germline V gives CDR1 LNHDA, CDR2 SQIVND (reference sequence). Deletions cut 7 bases from V and 10 bases from J, with 23 bases between. The length of the CDR3 is 15 residues. Sequencing was performed with immunoSEQ multiplex PCR; in TCRdb, only in-frame clones are kept and a portion is missing. The sample has about 100,000 clones; approximately 91% are singletons. This receptor was taken from a man aged 45-65 years with acute or convalescent COVID-19. The rearrangement uses TRBV19 and TRBJ2-1; weak D call: TRBD2 (7 bases). The sample was peripheral blood. The CDR3 sequence: CASMSRGAPNLEQFF. CDR3 nucleotides: TGTGCCAGTATGTCCCGGGGGGCCCCCAACTTGGAGCAGTTCTTC.